This T cell receptor (beta chain) was obtained from a study of OX40 agonist ivuxolimab in advanced cancers. The wider study: Antecedent anti-PD-1, anti-PD-L1 or anti-CTLA-4 therapy was permissible, with under 50% having received some. Findings and limits, study-wide: The investigators did not determine what antigen specificity the expanded peripheral T cells had.

Details on this clone: Its antigen is as yet unknown.

In germline, CDR1 is GTSNPN, CDR2 SVGIG (reference sequence). The CDR3 contains 15 residues. Unmatched junction bases numbered 11, after V lost 2 bases and J lost 5 bases. Patients had blood sampled at baseline and again on cycle 4 day 1 and cycle 7 day 1. Sequenced by immunoSEQ multiplex PCR; TCRdb stores in-frame clones only, minus some. The repertoire holds tens of thousands of clones, roughly three quarters seen once, with roughly 3% in the top ten. V usage is TRBV30 and J usage is TRBJ2-5; 7 nucleotides agree with TRBD2. This receptor was taken from an adult with an advanced solid tumor such as melanoma, head and neck, liver or kidney cancer. The sequenced sample was CD4+ or CD8+ T cells sorted from blood, obtained in a trial of the OX40 agonist ivuxolimab. The CDR3 DNA reads TGTGCCTGGAGTAGCGGAGCGATGGGGGGGGAGACCCAGTACTTC. Translated, it gives CAWSSGAMGGETQYF.